This T cell receptor beta chain was observed in a study of blood T cell repertoires in COVID-19. Background on the study: The origin of the acute and convalescent COVID-19 samples was the United States, Italy and Spain. The analysed material was cDNA or gDNA that came from T cells, B-cell-depleted T cells, or PBMCs.

Original handling: From reference gene primer amplification, estimates of nucleated cell counts were derived. Profiled with immunoSEQ multiplex PCR; TCRdb holds only in-frame clones, not every one. The V and J calls and the clone size are those of that table, but D and trimming were determined from the DNA. The table includes around 120,000 clones, 70% to 90% detected once. Trimming pared 2 bases from V and 0 bases from J, leaving 5 bases between. Germline V lookup: CDR1 KGHSH, CDR2 LQKENI. CDR3 size: 14 residues. Worth noting for this clone: Other DNA sequences in this sample translate to the same CDR3.

Sequenced: peripheral blood. This clonotype was obtained from a human donor in a cohort sampled during active COVID-19. The chain uses TRBV18 and TRBJ2-1; D perhaps matches TRBD2 (5 bases). The CDR3 is CASSPTSSYNEQFF. The DNA of the CDR3 is TGTGCCAGCTCACCAACTAGCTCCTACAATGAGCAGTTCTTC.